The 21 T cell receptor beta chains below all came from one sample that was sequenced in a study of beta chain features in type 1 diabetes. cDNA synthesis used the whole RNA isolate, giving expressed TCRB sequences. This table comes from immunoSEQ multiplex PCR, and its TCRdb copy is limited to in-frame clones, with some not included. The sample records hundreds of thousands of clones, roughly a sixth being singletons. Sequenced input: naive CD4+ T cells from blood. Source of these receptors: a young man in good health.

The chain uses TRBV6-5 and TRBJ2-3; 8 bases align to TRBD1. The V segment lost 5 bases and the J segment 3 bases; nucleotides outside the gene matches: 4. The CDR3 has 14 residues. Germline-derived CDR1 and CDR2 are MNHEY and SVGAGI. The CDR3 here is CASSNRGRTDTQYF. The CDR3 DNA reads TGTGCCAGCAGTAACAGGGGGAGAACAGATACGCAGTATTTT.

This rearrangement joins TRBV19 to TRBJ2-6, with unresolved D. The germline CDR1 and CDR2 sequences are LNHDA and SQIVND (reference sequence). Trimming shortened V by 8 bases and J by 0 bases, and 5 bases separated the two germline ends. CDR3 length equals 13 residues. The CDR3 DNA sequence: TGTGCCAGTGATATCTCTGGGGCCAACGTCCTGACTTTC. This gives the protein CASDISGANVLTF.

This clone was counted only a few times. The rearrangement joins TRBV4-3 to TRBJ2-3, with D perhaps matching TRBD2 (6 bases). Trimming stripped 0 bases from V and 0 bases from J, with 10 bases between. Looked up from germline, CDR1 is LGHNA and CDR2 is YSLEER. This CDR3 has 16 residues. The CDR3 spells CASSQETGVSTDTQYF. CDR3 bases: TGCGCCAGCAGCCAAGAAACGGGGGTTAGCACAGATACGCAGTATTTT.

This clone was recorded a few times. The CDR3 sequence: CASSPVSGTEAFF. In nucleotides, the CDR3 is TGTGCCAGCTCACCGGTTTCGGGGACTGAAGCTTTCTTT. The chain has TRBV18 and TRBJ1-1, with D unclear. Germline loops: CDR1 KGHSH, CDR2 LQKENI. The CDR3 has 13 amino acids. Trimming left V 3 bases short and J 5 bases short, with 10 bases between. Full variable domain (rest looked up from reference TRBV18 and TRBJ1-1): NAGVMQNPRHLVRRRGQEARLRCSPMKGHSHVYWYRQLPEEGLKFMVYLQKENIIDESGMPKERFSAEFPKEGPSILRIQQVVRGDSAAYFCASSPVSGTEAFFGQGTRLTVV.

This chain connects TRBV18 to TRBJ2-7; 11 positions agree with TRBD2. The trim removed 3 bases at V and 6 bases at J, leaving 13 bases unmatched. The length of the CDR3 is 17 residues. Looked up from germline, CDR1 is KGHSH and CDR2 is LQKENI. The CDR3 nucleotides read TGTGCCAGCTCACCTCGGGCTAGCGGGAGGTTAGTAGGCGAGCAGTACTTC. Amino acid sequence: CASSPRASGRLVGEQYF.

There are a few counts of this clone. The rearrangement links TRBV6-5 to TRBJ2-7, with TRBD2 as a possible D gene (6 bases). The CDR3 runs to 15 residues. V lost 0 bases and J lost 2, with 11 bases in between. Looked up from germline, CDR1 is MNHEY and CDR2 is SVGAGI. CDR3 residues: CASSYSRRGPYEQYF. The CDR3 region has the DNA TGTGCCAGCAGTTACTCGAGGCGGGGCCCCTACGAGCAGTACTTC.

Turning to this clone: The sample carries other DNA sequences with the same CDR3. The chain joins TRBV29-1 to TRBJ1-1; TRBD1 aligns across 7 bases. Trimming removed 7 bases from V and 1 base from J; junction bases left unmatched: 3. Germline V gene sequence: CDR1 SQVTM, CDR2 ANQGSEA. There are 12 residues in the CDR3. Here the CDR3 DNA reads TGCAGCGCCAGACAGGGGAACACTGAAGCTTTCTTT. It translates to CSARQGNTEAFF. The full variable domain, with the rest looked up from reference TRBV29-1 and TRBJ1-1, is SAVISQKPSRDICQRGTSLTIQCQVDSQVTMMFWYRQQPGQSLTLIATANQGSEATYESGFVIDKFPISRPNLTFSTLTVSNMSPEDSSIYLCSARQGNTEAFFGQGTRLTVV.

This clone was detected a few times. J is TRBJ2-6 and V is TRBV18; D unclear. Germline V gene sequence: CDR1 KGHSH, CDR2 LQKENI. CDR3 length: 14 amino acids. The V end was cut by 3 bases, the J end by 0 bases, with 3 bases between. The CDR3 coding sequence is TGTGCCAGCTCACCCTTCTCTGGGGCCAACGTCCTGACTTTC. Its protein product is CASSPFSGANVLTF.

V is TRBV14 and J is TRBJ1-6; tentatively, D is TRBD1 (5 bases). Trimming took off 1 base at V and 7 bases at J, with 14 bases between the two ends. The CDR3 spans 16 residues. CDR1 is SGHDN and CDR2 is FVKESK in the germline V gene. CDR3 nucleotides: TGTGCCAGCAGCCAAGTCCTGGGACTGGGGAATTCACCCCTCCACTTT. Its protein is CASSQVLGLGNSPLHF.

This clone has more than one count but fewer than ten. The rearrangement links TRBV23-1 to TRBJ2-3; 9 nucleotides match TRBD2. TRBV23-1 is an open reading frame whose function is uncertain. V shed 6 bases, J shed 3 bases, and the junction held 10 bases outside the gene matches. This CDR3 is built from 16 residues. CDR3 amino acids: CASRPLSGGITDTQYF. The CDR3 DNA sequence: TGCGCCAGCAGACCCCTGAGCGGGGGGATTACAGATACGCAGTATTTT.

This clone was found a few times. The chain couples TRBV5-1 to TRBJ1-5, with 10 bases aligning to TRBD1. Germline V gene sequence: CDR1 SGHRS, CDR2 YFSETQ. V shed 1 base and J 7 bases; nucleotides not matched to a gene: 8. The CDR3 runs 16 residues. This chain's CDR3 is CASSLTETGGRQPQHF. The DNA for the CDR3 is TGCGCCAGCAGCTTGACTGAGACAGGGGGCCGGCAGCCCCAGCATTTT.

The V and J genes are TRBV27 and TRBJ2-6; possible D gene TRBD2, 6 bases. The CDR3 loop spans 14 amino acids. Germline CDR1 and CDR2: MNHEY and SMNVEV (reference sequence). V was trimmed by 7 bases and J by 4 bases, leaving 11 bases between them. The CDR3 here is CASTPRGGANVLTF. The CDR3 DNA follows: TGTGCCAGCACCCCCCGGGGGGGGGCCAACGTCCTGACTTTC. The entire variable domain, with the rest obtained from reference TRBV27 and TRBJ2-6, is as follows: EAQVTQNPRYLITVTGKKLTVTCSQNMNHEYMSWYRQDPGLGLRQIYYSMNVEVTDKGDVPEGYKVSRKEKRNFPLILESPSPNQTSLYFCASTPRGGANVLTFGAGSRLTVL.

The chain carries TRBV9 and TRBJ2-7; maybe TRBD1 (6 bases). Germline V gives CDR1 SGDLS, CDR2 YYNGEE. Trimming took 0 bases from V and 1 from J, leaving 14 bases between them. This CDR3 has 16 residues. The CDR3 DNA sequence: TGTGCCAGCAGCGTAGGAGCTTTCAGGGGTTCCTACGAGCAGTACTTC. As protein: CASSVGAFRGSYEQYF.

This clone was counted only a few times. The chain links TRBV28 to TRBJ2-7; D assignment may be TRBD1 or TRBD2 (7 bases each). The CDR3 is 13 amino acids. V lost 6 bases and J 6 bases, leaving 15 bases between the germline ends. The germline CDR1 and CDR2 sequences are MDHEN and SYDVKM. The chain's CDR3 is CASSQGGTSEQYF. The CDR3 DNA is TGTGCCAGCAGCCAGGGGGGGACTTCCGAGCAGTACTTC.

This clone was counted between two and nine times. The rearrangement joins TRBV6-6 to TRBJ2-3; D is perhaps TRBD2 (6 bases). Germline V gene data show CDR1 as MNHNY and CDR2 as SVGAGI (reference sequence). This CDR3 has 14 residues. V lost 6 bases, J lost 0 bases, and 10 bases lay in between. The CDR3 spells CASRSGLSTDTQYF. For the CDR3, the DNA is TGTGCCAGCAGAAGCGGGCTTAGCACAGATACGCAGTATTTT.

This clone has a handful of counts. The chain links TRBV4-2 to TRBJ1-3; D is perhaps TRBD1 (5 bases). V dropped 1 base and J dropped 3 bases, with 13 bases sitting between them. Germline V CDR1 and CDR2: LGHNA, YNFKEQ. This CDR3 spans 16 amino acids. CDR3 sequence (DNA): TGTGCCAGCAGCCAAGCGAGGGGCGCGAGTGGAAACACCATATATTTT. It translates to CASSQARGASGNTIYF.

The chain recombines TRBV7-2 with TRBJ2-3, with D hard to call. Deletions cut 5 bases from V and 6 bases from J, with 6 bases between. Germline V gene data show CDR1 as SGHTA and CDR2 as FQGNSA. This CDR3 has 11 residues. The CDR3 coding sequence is TGTGCCAGCAGCGCCGGGGATACGCAGTATTTT. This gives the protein CASSAGDTQYF.

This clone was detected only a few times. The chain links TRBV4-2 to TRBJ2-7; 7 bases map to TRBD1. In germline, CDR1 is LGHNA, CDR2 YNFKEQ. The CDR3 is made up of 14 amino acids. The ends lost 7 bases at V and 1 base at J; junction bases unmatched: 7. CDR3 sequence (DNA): TGTGCCAGCACCCAGGCAGGGGGATCCTACGAGCAGTACTTC. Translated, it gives CASTQAGGSYEQYF.

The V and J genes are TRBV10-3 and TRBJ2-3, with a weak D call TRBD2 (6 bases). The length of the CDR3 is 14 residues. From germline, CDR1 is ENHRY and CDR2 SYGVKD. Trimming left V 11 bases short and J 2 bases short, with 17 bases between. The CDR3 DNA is TGTGCCTCCACTGGGGCGGGGTCCACAGATACGCAGTATTTT. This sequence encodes CASTGAGSTDTQYF.

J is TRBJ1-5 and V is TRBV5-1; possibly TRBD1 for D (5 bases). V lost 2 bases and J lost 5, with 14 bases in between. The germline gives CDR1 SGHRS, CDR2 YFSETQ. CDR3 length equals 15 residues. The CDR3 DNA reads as TGCGCCAGCAGCTTTGGGGCAAGGGGAGATCAGCCCCAGCATTTT. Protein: CASSFGARGDQPQHF.

CDR3 nucleotide sequence: TGCGCCAGCAGGGCCGGGGCGGCCACCTACGAGCAGTACTTC. This translates into CASRAGAATYEQYF. The J gene is TRBJ2-7, the V gene TRBV5-1, with D perhaps TRBD1 or TRBD2 (5 bases each). This CDR3 comprises 14 residues. Per the germline V gene, CDR1 is SGHRS and CDR2 is YFSETQ. Trimming cost V 5 bases and J 2 bases, with 14 bases left between them.